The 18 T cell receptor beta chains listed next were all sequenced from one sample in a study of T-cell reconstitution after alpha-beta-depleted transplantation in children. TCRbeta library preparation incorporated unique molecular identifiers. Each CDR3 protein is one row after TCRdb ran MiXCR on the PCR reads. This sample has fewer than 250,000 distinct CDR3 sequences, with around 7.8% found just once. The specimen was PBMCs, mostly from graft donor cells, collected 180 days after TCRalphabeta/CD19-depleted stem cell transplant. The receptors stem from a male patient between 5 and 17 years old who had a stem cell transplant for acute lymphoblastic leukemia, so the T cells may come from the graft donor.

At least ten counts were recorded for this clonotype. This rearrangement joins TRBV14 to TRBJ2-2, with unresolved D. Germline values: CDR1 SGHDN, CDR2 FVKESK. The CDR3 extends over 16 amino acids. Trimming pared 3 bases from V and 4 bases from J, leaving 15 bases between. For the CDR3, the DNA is TGTGCCAGCAGCCACGGGCTTCTTAGTTCCACCGGGGAGCTGTTTTTT. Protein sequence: CASSHGLLSSTGELFF.

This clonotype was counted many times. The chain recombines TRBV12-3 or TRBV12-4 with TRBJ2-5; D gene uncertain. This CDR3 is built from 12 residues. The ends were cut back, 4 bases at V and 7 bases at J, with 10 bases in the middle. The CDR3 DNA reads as TGTGCCAGCAGTTCCCAGGCCGGGACCCAGTACTTC. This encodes CASSSQAGTQYF.

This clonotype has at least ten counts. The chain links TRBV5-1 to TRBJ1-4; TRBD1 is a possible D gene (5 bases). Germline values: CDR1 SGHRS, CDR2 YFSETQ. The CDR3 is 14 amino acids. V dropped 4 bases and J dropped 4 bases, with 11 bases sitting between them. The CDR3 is CASSRDGFNEKLFF. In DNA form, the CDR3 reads TGCGCCAGCAGCCGGGACGGTTTTAATGAAAAACTGTTTTTT.

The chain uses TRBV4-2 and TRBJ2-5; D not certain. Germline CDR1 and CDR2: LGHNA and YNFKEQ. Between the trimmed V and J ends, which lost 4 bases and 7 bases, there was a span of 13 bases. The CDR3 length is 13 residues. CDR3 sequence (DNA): TGTGCCAGCAGCCCTGAGGACCTGGGGACCCAGTACTTC. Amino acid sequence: CASSPEDLGTQYF.

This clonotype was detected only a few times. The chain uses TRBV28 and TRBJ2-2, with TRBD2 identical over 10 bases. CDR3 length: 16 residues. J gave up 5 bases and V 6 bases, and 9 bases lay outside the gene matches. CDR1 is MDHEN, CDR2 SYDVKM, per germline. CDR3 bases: TGTGCCAGCAGACCTCGACTAGCGGGTCGGACCGGGGAGCTGTTTTTT. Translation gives CASRPRLAGRTGELFF.

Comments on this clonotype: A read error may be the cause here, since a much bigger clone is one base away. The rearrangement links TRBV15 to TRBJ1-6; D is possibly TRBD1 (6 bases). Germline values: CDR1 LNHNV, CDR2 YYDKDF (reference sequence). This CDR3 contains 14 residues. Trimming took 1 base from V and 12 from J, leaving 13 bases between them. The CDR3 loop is CATSRATGYLPLHF. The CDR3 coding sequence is TGTGCCACCAGCAGAGCAACAGGGTATTTACCCCTCCACTTT.

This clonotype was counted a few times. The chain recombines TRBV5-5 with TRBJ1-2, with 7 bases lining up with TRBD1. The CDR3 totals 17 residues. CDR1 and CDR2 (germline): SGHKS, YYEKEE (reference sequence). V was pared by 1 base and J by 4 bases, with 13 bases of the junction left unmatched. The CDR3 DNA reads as TGTGCCAGCAGCTTGACGGGAGGGGGCAGGCCCTTCTATGGCTACACCTTC. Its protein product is CASSLTGGGRPFYGYTF. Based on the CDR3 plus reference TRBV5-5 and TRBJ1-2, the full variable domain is DAGVTQSPTHLIKTRGQQVTLRCSPISGHKSVSWYQQVLGQGPQFIFQYYEKEERGRGNFPDRFSARQFPNYSSELNVNALLLGDSALYLCASSLTGGGRPFYGYTFGSGTRLTVV.

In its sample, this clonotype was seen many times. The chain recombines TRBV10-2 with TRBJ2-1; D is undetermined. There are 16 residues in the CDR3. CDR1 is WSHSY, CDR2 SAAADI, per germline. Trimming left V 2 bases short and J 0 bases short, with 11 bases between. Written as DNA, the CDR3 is TGCGCCAGCAGTGAGCCGACTTCTAGCTCCTACAATGAGCAGTTCTTC. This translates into CASSEPTSSSYNEQFF.

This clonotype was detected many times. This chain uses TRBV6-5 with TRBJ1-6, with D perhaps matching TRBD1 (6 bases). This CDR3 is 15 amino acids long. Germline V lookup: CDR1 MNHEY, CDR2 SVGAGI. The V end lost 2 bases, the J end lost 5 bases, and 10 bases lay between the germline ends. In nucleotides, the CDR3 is TGTGCCAGCAGTTACAGGGGGGCTAATAATTCACCCCTCCACTTT. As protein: CASSYRGANNSPLHF.

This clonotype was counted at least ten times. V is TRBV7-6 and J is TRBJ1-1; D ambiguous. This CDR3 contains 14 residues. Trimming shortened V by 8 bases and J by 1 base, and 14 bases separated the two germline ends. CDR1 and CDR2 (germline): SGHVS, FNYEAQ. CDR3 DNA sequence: TGTGCCAGCGAAGAAATGTCGGGGAACACTGAAGCTTTCTTT. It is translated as CASEEMSGNTEAFF.

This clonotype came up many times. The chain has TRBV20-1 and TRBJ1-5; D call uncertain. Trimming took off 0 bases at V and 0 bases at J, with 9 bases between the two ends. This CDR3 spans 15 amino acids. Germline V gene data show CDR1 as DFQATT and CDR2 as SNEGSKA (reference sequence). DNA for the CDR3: TGCAGTGCTAGAGATCGGCGGATTAGCAATCAGCCCCAGCATTTT. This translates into CSARDRRISNQPQHF.

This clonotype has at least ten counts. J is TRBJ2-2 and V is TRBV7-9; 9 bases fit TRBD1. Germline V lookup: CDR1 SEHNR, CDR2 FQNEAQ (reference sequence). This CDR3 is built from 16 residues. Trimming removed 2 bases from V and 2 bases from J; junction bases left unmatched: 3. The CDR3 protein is CASSLNRGRNTGELFF. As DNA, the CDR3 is TGTGCCAGCAGCTTAAACAGGGGGCGAAACACCGGGGAGCTGTTTTTT.

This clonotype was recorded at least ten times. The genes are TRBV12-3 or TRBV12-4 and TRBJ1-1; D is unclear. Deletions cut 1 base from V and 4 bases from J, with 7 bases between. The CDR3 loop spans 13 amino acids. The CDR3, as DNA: TGTGCCAGCAGTTTAGGGGCGAGCACTGAAGCTTTCTTT. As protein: CASSLGASTEAFF.

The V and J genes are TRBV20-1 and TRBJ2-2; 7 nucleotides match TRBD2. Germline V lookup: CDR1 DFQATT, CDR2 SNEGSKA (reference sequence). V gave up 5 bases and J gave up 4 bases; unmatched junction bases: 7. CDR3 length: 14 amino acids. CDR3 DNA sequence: TGCAGTGCTCTTCTAGCGGACTCCACCGGGGAGCTGTTTTTT. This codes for CSALLADSTGELFF.

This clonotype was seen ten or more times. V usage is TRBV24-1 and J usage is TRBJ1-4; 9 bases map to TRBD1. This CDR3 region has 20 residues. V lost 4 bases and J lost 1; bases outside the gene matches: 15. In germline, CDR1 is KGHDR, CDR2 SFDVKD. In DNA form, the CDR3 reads TGTGCCACCAGTGACCCTCCTCTTGTCCCGGGACAGGGAACTAATGAAAAACTGTTTTTT. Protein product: CATSDPPLVPGQGTNEKLFF.

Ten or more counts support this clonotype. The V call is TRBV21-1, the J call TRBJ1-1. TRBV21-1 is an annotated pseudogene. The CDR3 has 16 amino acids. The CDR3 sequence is CASSKESHRIGTEAFF. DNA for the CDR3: TGTGCCAGCAGCAAAGAATCCCACAGAATCGGCACTGAAGCTTTCTTT.

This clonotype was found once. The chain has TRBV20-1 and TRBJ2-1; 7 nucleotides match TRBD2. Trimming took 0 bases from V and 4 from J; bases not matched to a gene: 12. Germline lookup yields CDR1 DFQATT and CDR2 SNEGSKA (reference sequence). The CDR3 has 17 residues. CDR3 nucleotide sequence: TGCAGTGCTAGAGATCTTGGGGGGGGGGAGGGTTACAATGAGCAGTTCTTC. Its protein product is CSARDLGGGEGYNEQFF.

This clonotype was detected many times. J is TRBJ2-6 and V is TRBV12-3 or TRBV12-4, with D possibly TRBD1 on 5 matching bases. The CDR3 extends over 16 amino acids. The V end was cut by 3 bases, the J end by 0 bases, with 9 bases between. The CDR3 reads CASSLGRYSGANVLTF. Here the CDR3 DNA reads TGTGCCAGCAGTTTGGGGCGGTACTCTGGGGCCAACGTCCTGACTTTC.